The source of this TCR beta chain is a study of cytotoxic CD8 clonotypes in ibrutinib-treated CLL (dated by TCRdb to about 2021). In terms of the full investigation: The cohort was composed of more than ten relapsed/refractory and roughly 14 treatment-naive patients; IGHV unmutated status was identified in approximately 18 patients. Partial responses were observed in some 24 patients and complete responses in 2; after a median follow-up of around 68 months, remission was maintained in approximately 14 patients and progression was observed in some 12. The response samples were drawn at a median of around eleven months into treatment, with a range of about 6 to 40 months. On average, each sample yielded about 260,000 productive templates and tens of thousands of productive rearrangements. Longitudinal samples were available for about 30% of the 86 trial participants. Cryopreserved peripheral blood mononuclear cells were collected at three points: before therapy, at response, and at either sustained remission or disease progression. Every remission and progressive disease sample was obtained while ibrutinib was still being received by the patients. Overall study outcomes, separate from this receptor: Sampling times were not matched between sustained-remission and progressing patients, and lymph node repertoires were not studied. Public clonotypes were rare and either shrank or stayed stable during treatment, and the rise in clonality at ibrutinib response reflected expansion of private clonotypes. Clonality rose at ibrutinib response, remained stable during sustained remission, and dropped back toward baseline at progression. Baseline clonality exceeded that of age-matched healthy donors and correlated strongly with circulating CD8+ T-cell counts.

The goal of deep resolution MiSeq sequencing was a depth between 1 in 1 million and 1 in 200,000 T cells, and coverage averaged 10x per clonotype. The immunoSEQ hsTCRB Kit was used to generate TCR beta libraries. Regarding the original processing steps: The data were analyzed with ImmunoSEQ Analyzer and ImmunoSEQ Data Assistant, and V, D and J gene assignments followed IMGT definitions. Clonality, with values ranging from 0 to 1, was calculated as one minus the normalized Shannon entropy of productive rearrangement frequencies. Only overrepresented clonotypes making up at least 0.05% of the repertoire of each patient were included in the public clonotype analysis. Repertoires from about a dozen age-matched healthy donors in immuneACCESS were used as clonality controls. The table comes from immuneACCESS by way of TCRdb, which keeps in-frame sequences with V and J called. Part of the clones is missing from these tables; in studies checked, under half for an unresolved V gene and the rest for unknown reasons. V and J calls plus clone size are reproduced from that table; the DNA served to infer D and trimming. The sample table holds 110,000 to 150,000 clones, of which approximately 77% were seen once. The top ten clonotypes cover 28% of the sample.

The time point label, read with the paper, signifies: 12 months on ibrutinib. Roughly 2 micrograms of genomic DNA were extracted from cryopreserved PBMCs for TCR beta library preparation. Longitudinal blood samples from CLL patients on ibrutinib monotherapy were analyzed using high-throughput TCR beta sequencing. The patients were enrolled in a single-center, open-label phase 2 trial of ibrutinib monotherapy. Reading the germline V gene gives CDR1 SGHRS and CDR2 YFSETQ. The V and J ends are trimmed by 0 bases and 3 bases, leaving 16 bases between them. Including the terminal cysteine and phenylalanine, the CDR3 comprises 16 residues. Left in the record is the CDR3 DNA by itself, 48 bases read in frame from the first base. This clone appeared once. Its antigen target is currently unknown. Base qualities are missing; no much larger clone stands one base away.

The sample was PBMCs, taken after 12 months of ibrutinib treatment. The V and J genes are TRBV5-1 and TRBJ2-7, and perhaps TRBD2 as D gene, on 5 matching bases. This clonotype originated in a human donor with chronic lymphocytic leukemia. The DNA sequence is given as TGCGCCAGCAGCTTGGCCGGGGTCGATGTAGACTACGAGCAGTACTTC. Translated, this is CASSLAGVDVDYEQYF.